This T cell receptor beta chain was observed in a study of blood T cell repertoires in COVID-19. Overall study: Specimens from acute and convalescent COVID-19 originated in the United States, Italy and Spain.

V was pared by 3 bases and J by 1 base, with 3 bases of the junction left unmatched. This CDR3 contains 15 residues. The V gene's germline CDR1 is SGHNT and CDR2 YYREEE (reference sequence). Sequencing was performed with immunoSEQ multiplex PCR; in TCRdb, only in-frame clones are kept and a portion is missing. The sample has roughly 250,000 clones, more than 85% seen once. The sample taken for sequencing was peripheral blood. This TCR was sampled from a man aged 30 to 39 with acute or convalescent COVID-19. The V gene is TRBV5-4, the J gene TRBJ1-4, with 7 positions matching TRBD1. The DNA of the CDR3 is TGTGCCAGCAGCTCAAACAGGGGAACTAATGAAAAACTGTTTTTT. Amino acid sequence: CASSSNRGTNEKLFF.